The 4 T cell receptor beta chains given below trace back to one sample, sequenced in a study of blood T cell repertoires in COVID-19. Measured with immunoSEQ multiplex PCR; TCRdb has only the in-frame clones, and not every one. The sample lists 60,000 to 70,000 clones; about 86% were seen once. Sample: peripheral blood. All receptors come from a woman aged 55-75 years with acute or convalescent COVID-19.

This rearrangement joins TRBV5-1 to TRBJ2-5; 11 bases are a match to TRBD2. Germline V gene lookup returns CDR1 SGHRS and CDR2 YFSETQ. The V gene end was trimmed by 0 bases and the J gene end by 5 bases; junction bases not matched to a gene: 3. This CDR3 region has 15 residues. Here the CDR3 reads CASSLGLAGRETQYF. In DNA form, the CDR3 reads TGCGCCAGCAGCTTGGGACTAGCGGGACGGGAGACCCAGTACTTC.

The CDR3 region has the DNA TGTGCCAGCAGCTTAGGGCAGAAAGCTTACAATGAGCAGTTCTTC. Amino acid sequence: CASSLGQKAYNEQFF. V and J are TRBV7-3 and TRBJ2-1; D gene unclear. CDR1 is SGHTA, CDR2 FQGTGA, per germline. Trimming took 2 bases from V and 4 from J, leaving 12 bases between them. This CDR3 comprises 15 residues.

The chain links TRBV9 to TRBJ2-7; 15 bases are a match to TRBD2. The germline gives CDR1 SGDLS, CDR2 YYNGEE. The CDR3 covers 16 residues. The trim removed 6 bases at V and 2 bases at J, leaving 6 bases unmatched. The CDR3 sequence is CASTPGLAGGAYEQYF. In DNA form, the CDR3 reads TGTGCCAGCACCCCGGGACTAGCGGGAGGAGCCTACGAGCAGTACTTC. Filled out from reference TRBV9 and TRBJ2-7, the complete variable domain reads DSGVTQTPKHLITATGQRVTLRCSPRSGDLSVYWYQQSLDQGLQFLIQYYNGEERAKGNILERFSAQQFPDLHSELNLSSLELGDSALYFCASTPGLAGGAYEQYFGPGTRLTVT.

The chain's CDR3 is CASRGAPPETQYF. The CDR3 DNA follows: TGTGCCAGCAGGGGGGCCCCGCCGGAGACCCAGTACTTC. The gene calls are TRBV12-3 or TRBV12-4 and TRBJ2-5; perhaps TRBD1 as D (6 bases). Between the trimmed V and J ends, which lost 6 bases and 5 bases, there was a span of 13 bases. CDR3 size: 13 residues.